These 30 T cell receptor beta chains were all obtained from the same sample, sequenced in a study of blood T cell repertoires in COVID-19. Produced via immunoSEQ multiplex PCR; TCRdb's table is partial and in-frame only. This table holds some 24,000 clones, 85% to 90% found once. Sequenced sample: peripheral blood. The receptor source for this set is a human donor in a cohort sampled during active COVID-19.

V is TRBV19 and J is TRBJ1-2; D is uncertain. Germline CDR1 is LNHDA and CDR2 is SQIVND (reference sequence). This CDR3 is built from 14 residues. Trimming took 3 bases from V and 5 from J, leaving 13 bases between them. CDR3: CASSMGSEWYGYTF. The DNA of the CDR3 is TGTGCCAGTAGTATGGGCTCGGAATGGTATGGCTACACCTTC.

The rearrangement joins TRBV5-1 to TRBJ2-1; D unresolved. Between the trimmed V and J ends, which lost 4 bases and 6 bases, there was a span of 8 bases. The length of the CDR3 is 12 residues. The germline gives CDR1 SGHRS, CDR2 YFSETQ. CDR3 protein: CASSARGNEQFF. For the CDR3, the DNA is TGCGCCAGCAGCGCGAGAGGCAATGAGCAGTTCTTC.

The chain joins TRBV18 to TRBJ2-7; 9 bases agree with TRBD2. J was trimmed by 6 bases and V by 1 base; bases with no gene match: 10. This CDR3 contains 16 residues. Germline values: CDR1 KGHSH, CDR2 LQKENI. Here the CDR3 DNA reads TGTGCCAGCTCACCACTAGCGGGGGACCTCCTGGGCGAGCAGTACTTC. It encodes CASSPLAGDLLGEQYF.

The V gene is TRBV7-3, the J gene TRBJ1-1; tentative D call: TRBD1 (5 bases). The CDR3 sequence is 15 residues long. V lost 5 bases, J lost 0 bases, and 13 bases lay in between. Looked up from germline, CDR1 is SGHTA and CDR2 is FQGTGA. This chain's CDR3 is CASSPTGGLNTEAFF. The CDR3 DNA is TGTGCCAGCAGCCCCACGGGGGGTTTGAACACTGAAGCTTTCTTT.

V gene TRBV7-2 combines with J gene TRBJ2-2; 9 nucleotides agree with TRBD2. V lost 5 bases, J lost 1 base, and 8 bases stayed unmatched. CDR3 length: 17 amino acids. Germline V gene data show CDR1 as SGHTA and CDR2 as FQGNSA. The DNA for the CDR3 is TGTGCCAGCAGCCCCTACGGGCGGGGGGGGAACACCGGGGAGCTGTTTTTT. It yields the protein CASSPYGRGGNTGELFF.

The chain uses TRBV2 and TRBJ2-3; weak D call: TRBD2 (6 bases). The V gene's germline CDR1 is SNHLY and CDR2 FYNNEI. The CDR3 totals 16 residues. Trimming stripped 6 bases from V and 1 base from J, with 17 bases between. CDR3 protein: CASSGGWGGGTDTQYF. CDR3 DNA sequence: TGTGCCAGCAGCGGAGGGTGGGGCGGAGGCACAGATACGCAGTATTTT.

The genes are TRBV6-5 and TRBJ2-3, with 7 bases that match TRBD2. The junction had 10 bases not matched to a gene; V was cut back by 6 bases and J by 4 bases. Germline V gene sequence: CDR1 MNHEY, CDR2 SVGAGI. This CDR3 is built from 15 residues. CDR3 in DNA: TGTGCCAGCAGGCGCAGCGGGGTCGGCGCAGATACGCAGTATTTT. Translating gives CASRRSGVGADTQYF.

This clone was counted a few times. CDR3 protein: CASSQVGVRGLRGYTF. The CDR3 DNA sequence: TGTGCCAGCAGCCAAGTCGGGGTCAGGGGGCTTCGTGGCTACACCTTC. This chain uses TRBV3-1 (or the pseudogene TRBV3-2) with TRBJ1-2; TRBD1 matches at 8 bases. V was pared by 1 base and J by 7 bases, with 11 bases of the junction left unmatched. CDR3 length: 16 amino acids. Germline V lookup: CDR1 LGHDT, CDR2 YNNKEL (reference sequence).

The chain joins TRBV6-2 or TRBV6-3 to TRBJ1-2; 10 positions agree with TRBD1. Germline V CDR1 and CDR2: MNHEY, SVGEGT. The trim removed 0 bases at V and 4 bases at J, leaving 2 bases unmatched. This CDR3 comprises 15 residues. The chain's CDR3 is CASSYSGQGIYGYTF. The CDR3 DNA is TGTGCCAGCAGTTACTCGGGACAGGGGATCTATGGCTACACCTTC.

The chain couples TRBV7-8 to TRBJ2-1; 11 nucleotides line up with TRBD2. From germline, CDR1 is SGHVS and CDR2 FQNEAQ. V shed 0 bases and J 5 bases; nucleotides not matched to a gene: 12. The CDR3 length is 19 residues. The CDR3 reads CASSLAGLAVLGGNNEQFF. The CDR3, as DNA: TGTGCCAGCAGCTTAGCGGGACTAGCGGTACTCGGCGGTAACAATGAGCAGTTCTTC.

The genes are TRBV9 and TRBJ1-1; the D gene is possibly TRBD1 (6 bases). Germline V gene sequence: CDR1 SGDLS, CDR2 YYNGEE. The germline V and J ends were trimmed by 2 bases and 0 bases, with 8 bases remaining between them. The CDR3 runs to 14 residues. In nucleotides, the CDR3 is TGTGCCAGCAGCGTGGGACAAATGAACACTGAAGCTTTCTTT. It codes for CASSVGQMNTEAFF. Supplemented by reference TRBV9 and TRBJ1-1, the full variable domain reads DSGVTQTPKHLITATGQRVTLRCSPRSGDLSVYWYQQSLDQGLQFLIQYYNGEERAKGNILERFSAQQFPDLHSELNLSSLELGDSALYFCASSVGQMNTEAFFGQGTRLTVV.

The chain links TRBV7-8 to TRBJ2-7; 10 nucleotides align to TRBD1. V was clipped by 3 bases and J by 5 bases; unmatched bases: 7. The CDR3 has 15 residues. Looked up from germline, CDR1 is SGHVS and CDR2 is FQNEAQ. The DNA of the CDR3 is TGTGCCAGCAGCTTCTCCGGGACAGGGGCCCACGAGCAGTACTTC. Protein product: CASSFSGTGAHEQYF.

This chain connects TRBV4-2 to TRBJ2-5, with D perhaps TRBD2 (5 bases). The germline CDR1 and CDR2 sequences are LGHNA and YNFKEQ. V gave up 0 bases and J gave up 5 bases, with 19 bases separating them. CDR3 length: 17 amino acids. Written as DNA, the CDR3 is TGTGCCAGCAGCCAAGATGGTGGACTCAATATGGGGGAGACCCAGTACTTC. Protein sequence: CASSQDGGLNMGETQYF.

J is TRBJ2-7 and V is TRBV5-6, with a tentative D call TRBD2 (5 bases). CDR1 is SGHDT, CDR2 YYEEEE, per germline. Trimming took 2 bases from V and 2 from J, leaving 8 bases between them. The CDR3 is made up of 13 amino acids. The CDR3 reads CASSLGLTYEQYF. The CDR3 DNA is TGTGCCAGCAGCTTAGGACTTACCTACGAGCAGTACTTC.

The rearrangement uses TRBV5-4 and TRBJ2-5; 8 bases match TRBD1. Germline lookup yields CDR1 SGHNT and CDR2 YYREEE (reference sequence). Trimming took 4 bases from V and 1 from J; bases not matched to a gene: 3. This CDR3 is built from 14 residues. As DNA, the CDR3 is TGTGCCAGCAGCGGACAGGGTACCCAAGAGACCCAGTACTTC. It codes for CASSGQGTQETQYF.

This clone was seen a single time. The gene calls are TRBV6-1 and TRBJ2-3, with 7 bases matching TRBD2. This CDR3 has 15 residues. The germline V gene has CDR1 MNHNS and CDR2 SASEGT. Trimming cost V 3 bases and J 8 bases; bases outside gene matches: 11. CDR3 region: CASSDLGGGPSTQYF. The CDR3 DNA follows: TGTGCCAGCAGTGATCTGGGGGGAGGGCCGAGTACGCAGTATTTT.

This clone was observed a handful of times. The chain links TRBV12-3 or TRBV12-4 to TRBJ2-7, with TRBD2 as a possible D gene (5 bases). V was shortened by 3 bases and J by 6 bases, with 6 bases between the two germline ends. There are 11 residues in the CDR3. The CDR3 DNA sequence: TGTGCCAGCAGTTTTGGAGGCGAGCAGTACTTC. Translated: CASSFGGEQYF.

This chain joins TRBV10-2 and TRBJ2-3; 12 bases align to TRBD2. The CDR3 is 14 residues long. With 6 bases clipped from V and 6 bases from J, the junction kept 4 bases outside the gene matches. Germline lookup yields CDR1 WSHSY and CDR2 SAAADI. CDR3 coding DNA: TGCGCCAGCAGGACTAGCGGGGGAATGGATACGCAGTATTTT. Translating gives CASRTSGGMDTQYF.

The CDR3 protein is CASSPGGTNEKLFF. The DNA of the CDR3 is TGTGCCAGCAGCCCGGGGGGAACTAATGAAAAACTGTTTTTT. This sequence joins TRBV5-4 and TRBJ1-4, with a weak D call TRBD1 (5 bases). The CDR3 contains 14 residues. Trimming left V 4 bases short and J 1 base short, with 8 bases between. Looked up from germline, CDR1 is SGHNT and CDR2 is YYREEE (reference sequence).

The V call is TRBV18, the J call TRBJ1-2, with a weak D call TRBD1 (5 bases). The CDR3 length is 16 residues. Trimming pared 4 bases from V and 4 bases from J, leaving 19 bases between. Germline CDR1 reads KGHSH; CDR2 reads LQKENI. The CDR3 region has the DNA TGTGCCAGCTCACGAGAAGACCCCAGGGCCTTCTATGGCTACACCTTC. Translation: CASSREDPRAFYGYTF.

This chain links TRBV30 with TRBJ1-5, with D unclear. The CDR3 loop spans 13 amino acids. Germline values: CDR1 GTSNPN, CDR2 SVGIG (reference sequence). V was cut by 0 bases and J by 4 bases, with 7 bases left in between. CDR3 region: CAWSVARNQPQHF. The CDR3 DNA reads as TGTGCCTGGAGTGTGGCCAGAAATCAGCCCCAGCATTTT.

The CDR3 loop is CATQQGPTEAFF. The CDR3 coding sequence is TGTGCCACACAACAGGGCCCCACTGAAGCTTTCTTT. This chain connects TRBV7-9 to TRBJ1-1; possible D gene TRBD1, 6 bases. The CDR3 contains 12 residues. Trimming left V 10 bases short and J 4 bases short, with 13 bases between. From germline, CDR1 is SEHNR and CDR2 FQNEAQ (reference sequence). The full variable domain, in which reference TRBV7-9 and TRBJ1-1 provide the parts outside the CDR3, is DTGVSQNPRHKITKRGQNVTFRCDPISEHNRLYWYRQTLGQGPEFLTYFQNEAQLEKSRLLSDRFSAERPKGSFSTLEIQRTEQGDSAMYLCATQQGPTEAFFGQGTRLTVV.

The chain employs TRBV2 and TRBJ2-5, with TRBD2 matching 12 bases. Germline V gives CDR1 SNHLY, CDR2 FYNNEI. The CDR3 covers 15 residues. V trimming: 5 bases; J trimming: 1 base; junction bases outside the gene matches: 2. The DNA for the CDR3 is TGTGCCAGCAGTAGACTAGCGGGGGCCCAAGAGACCCAGTACTTC. Amino acids: CASSRLAGAQETQYF.

The J gene is TRBJ2-5, the V gene TRBV30, with TRBD2 identical over 8 bases. Looked up from germline, CDR1 is GTSNPN and CDR2 is SVGIG (reference sequence). The CDR3 consists of 15 residues. Trimming took 0 bases from V and 0 from J; bases not matched to a gene: 3. DNA of the CDR3: TGTGCCTGGAGTGTACAGCGGGGGTACCAAGAGACCCAGTACTTC. Encoded protein: CAWSVQRGYQETQYF. Variable domain in full (rest from reference TRBV30 and TRBJ2-5): SQTIHQWPATLVQPVGSPLSLECTVEGTSNPNLYWYRQAAGRGLQLLFYSVGIGQISSEVPQNLSASRPQDRQFILSSKKLLLSDSGFYLCAWSVQRGYQETQYFGPGTRLLVL.

The chain is built from TRBV29-1 and TRBJ2-7, with TRBD2 matching 13 bases. In germline, CDR1 is SQVTM, CDR2 ANQGSEA. The CDR3 totals 16 residues. The J segment lost 7 bases and the V segment lost 6 bases, leaving 15 bases of the junction unmatched. CDR3 in DNA: TGCAGCGTCGCCGACCCACTAGCGGGAGGGTTAGGGGAGCAGTACTTC. Amino acid sequence: CSVADPLAGGLGEQYF.

The chain links TRBV27 to TRBJ1-6; weak D call: TRBD1 (5 bases). The V and J ends lost 3 bases and 10 bases respectively, with 10 bases between them. CDR1 is MNHEY, CDR2 SMNVEV, per germline (reference sequence). The CDR3 length is 13 residues. Here the CDR3 reads CASSFGGGSPLHF. The CDR3 DNA sequence: TGTGCCAGCAGTTTTGGGGGAGGCTCACCCCTCCACTTT.

This clone was observed once. The chain recombines TRBV5-4 with TRBJ2-1, with D perhaps matching TRBD1 (6 bases). Trimming removed 2 bases from V and 3 bases from J, with 15 bases in between. The CDR3 has 16 residues. CDR1 is SGHNT and CDR2 is YYREEE in the germline V gene (reference sequence). CDR3 DNA sequence: TGTGCCAGCAGCTTCCGGGACACCATGCTCTACAATGAGCAGTTCTTC. Translating gives CASSFRDTMLYNEQFF.

The chain employs TRBV4-1 and TRBJ1-3; D is perhaps TRBD1 (5 bases). V was clipped by 0 bases and J by 1 base, with 7 bases between them. The CDR3 sequence is 15 residues long. Germline V lookup: CDR1 MGHRA, CDR2 YSYEKL. CDR3 sequence (DNA): TGCGCCAGCAGCCAAGACAGGGCTTCTGGAAACACCATATATTTT. This sequence encodes CASSQDRASGNTIYF.

V usage is TRBV29-1 and J usage is TRBJ2-7; 7 nucleotides agree with TRBD2. Per germline, CDR1 SQVTM and CDR2 ANQGSEA. Unmatched junction bases numbered 6, after V lost 4 bases and J lost 3 bases. There are 13 residues in the CDR3. The chain's CDR3 is CSVAASGYYEQYF. For the CDR3, the DNA is TGCAGCGTTGCGGCTAGCGGATACTACGAGCAGTACTTC.

The rearrangement uses TRBV5-1 and TRBJ2-3; no clear D gene. Germline lookup yields CDR1 SGHRS and CDR2 YFSETQ. This CDR3 region has 15 residues. Trimming pared 4 bases from V and 0 bases from J, leaving 12 bases between. The CDR3 sequence is CASSPSYSSTDTQYF. In DNA, the CDR3 is TGCGCCAGCAGCCCCAGTTATTCTAGCACAGATACGCAGTATTTT.